Reported below is one T cell receptor beta chain. What it recognizes is unknown. Primed by a sample-barcoded 5' primer and a J-beta primer mix, a second PCR proceeded for about 6 to 11 cycles. MiXCR, run by TCRdb on the 5' RACE reads, gives a single entry per CDR3 protein. The sample includes a few hundred thousand distinct CDR3 sequences, roughly half of them seen just once. Germline V gives CDR1 SEHNR, CDR2 FQNEAQ (reference sequence). The V end lost 2 bases, the J end lost 3 bases, and 10 bases lay between the germline ends. The CDR3 totals 14 residues. These data come from a study of blood T cells in healthy people across ages. Study context: When template switching was applied, about one barcoded beta molecule was captured per two T cells. Study-level points and caveats: As age increased, TCR beta diversity per million T cells fell in a roughly linear fashion.

The receptor was isolated from a man aged 60 to 69 in good health. The rearrangement joins TRBV7-9 to TRBJ1-1, with D perhaps TRBD1 (5 bases). The sample consisted of blood. The CDR3 sequence is CASSLSGTHTEAFF. CDR3 nucleotide sequence: TGTGCCAGCAGCTTAAGCGGGACCCACACTGAAGCTTTCTTT.